The clone carrying this T cell receptor beta chain was counted ten times or more. What it binds is unknown. CDR1 is SEHNR, CDR2 FQNEAQ, per germline (reference sequence). V was trimmed by 1 base and J by 1 base, leaving 13 bases between them. The CDR3 loop spans 16 amino acids. These data originate in a study of regulatory T cells in long-lasting Graves disease. Background on the study: In persistent Graves' disease, antithyroid drugs had been taken for over 5 years and TSH receptor antibodies stayed positive.

In building TCR beta libraries, iRepertoire HTBI primers were used together with Arm-PCR of CDR3 regions. TCRdb recomputed calls from the multiplex PCR reads with MiXCR, one row per CDR3 protein. The sample lists approximately 290,000 distinct CDR3 sequences; approximately 20% were seen once. Time point specified: persistent/refractory GD, antithyroid drugs over 5 years with positive TRAb. RNA isolated from PBMCs was used to make the TCR library. Patients hailed from an endocrinology department in Xi'an, China. General study results and limits: Examination was confined to peripheral blood, excluding thyroid tissue.

V usage is TRBV7-9 and J usage is TRBJ1-1; D is unclear. The sequenced sample was peripheral blood mononuclear cells (PBMCs), obtained when the disease was refractory, from a patient treated with antithyroid drugs. The clonotype was recovered from a female donor with Graves disease. The CDR3 coding sequence is TGTGCCAGCAGCTTAGTTCTGGGCGAAAGGAACACTGAAGCTTTCTTT. Translation: CASSLVLGERNTEAFF.